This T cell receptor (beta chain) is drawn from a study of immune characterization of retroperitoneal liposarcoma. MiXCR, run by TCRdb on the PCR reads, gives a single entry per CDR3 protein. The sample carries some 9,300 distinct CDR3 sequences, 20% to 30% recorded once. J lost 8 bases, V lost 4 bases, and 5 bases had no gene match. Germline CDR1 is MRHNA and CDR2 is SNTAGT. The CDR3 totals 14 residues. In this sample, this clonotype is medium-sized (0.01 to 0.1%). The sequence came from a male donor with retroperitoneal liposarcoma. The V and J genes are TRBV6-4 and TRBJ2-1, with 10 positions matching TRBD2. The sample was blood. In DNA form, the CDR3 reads TGTGCCAGCAGTGCAGCGGGGGGGCCCTATGAGCAGTTCTTC. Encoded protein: CASSAAGGPYEQFF.